This T cell receptor beta chain is drawn from a study of T cell responses to AZD1222 COVID-19 vaccine. Study results and caveats: Repertoires were collected only later (after the peak T cell response had occurred). White British people made up most donors, females outnumbered males, and clonal diversity was possibly underestimated.

CDR3 length: 13 residues. The germline V gene encodes CDR1 SGHTS and CDR2 YDEGEE. V was shortened by 2 bases and J by 1 base, with 6 bases between the two germline ends. It was second doses at about 4 or about 12 weeks that were pooled. Details on this clone: The target antigen is unknown.

The protocol was immunoSEQ multiplex PCR, while the TCRdb copy is restricted to in-frame clones and leaves out a portion. The sample has about 180,000 clones, roughly 92% seen once. The chain is built from TRBV5-8 and TRBJ1-1; D call uncertain. Sequencing was performed on peripheral blood, taken 28 days after the second AZD1222 dose. The sequence came from an adult who received the AZD1222 COVID-19 vaccine. The CDR3 spells CASSFEPNTEAFF. CDR3 coding DNA: TGTGCCAGCAGCTTTGAACCGAACACTGAAGCTTTCTTT. Combining the CDR3 with reference TRBV5-8 and TRBJ1-1 gives the whole variable domain EAGVTQSPTHLIKTRGQQATLRCSPISGHTSVYWYQQALGLGLQFLLWYDEGEERNRGNFPPRFSGRQFPNYSSELNVNALELEDSALYLCASSFEPNTEAFFGQGTRLTVV.